This passage covers 26 T cell receptor beta chains from one sample sequenced in a study of Graves' ophthalmopathy and Graves' hyperthyroidism (dated by TCRdb to between 2017 and 2018). Reads for this sample came from an Illumina HiSeq 2000. For repertoire sequencing, TCR beta CDR3 regions were amplified from RNA transcripts. The first round was an RT-PCR using HTBI primers with the Qiagen OneStep RT-PCR kit, and this first round was followed by a second-round multiplex PCR, then size selection and purification. TCRdb trimmed public reads at Q25 via fastp, called clones via MiXCR and kept in-frame beta chains. CDR3 protein duplicates are merged, each entry listing the most common genes and DNA. This sample is represented by more than 150,000 distinct CDR3 sequences; 30% to 45% of them were singletons. The ten largest clones represent under 7% of the sample. Specimen: peripheral blood. The receptors here all came from a woman aged 40-49 years with Graves' ophthalmopathy. Donor details come from another sample of the same person, matched by shared clones.

This clonotype was recorded at least ten times. The V call is TRBV28, the J call TRBJ2-7; no firm D call. V dropped 4 bases and J dropped 6 bases, with 19 bases sitting between them. Germline assignment: CDR1 MDHEN and CDR2 SYDVKM. CDR3 length: 15 amino acids. CDR3 DNA: TGTGCCAGCAGTTCGCCGGGCGGACCCGCCTCCGAGCAGTACTTC. Translating it yields CASSSPGGPASEQYF.

This clonotype occurred a few times. This sequence joins TRBV6-2 or TRBV6-3 and TRBJ1-1; TRBD1 is a possible D gene (6 bases). This CDR3 contains 16 residues. Trimming shortened V by 5 bases and J by 8 bases, and 24 bases separated the two germline ends. The germline V gene encodes CDR1 MNHEY and CDR2 SVGEGT. The CDR3 bases are TGTGCCAGCAGTCCTTTTCGGACAGCCCTGGACCCCGAAGCTTTCTTT. It translates to CASSPFRTALDPEAFF.

The V and J genes are TRBV12-3 or TRBV12-4 and TRBJ2-5; D remains unclear. The CDR3 is 14 residues long. V was shortened by 1 base and J by 4 bases, with 10 bases between the two germline ends. This CDR3 reads CASSLDLIAETQYF. The CDR3 DNA follows: TGTGCCAGCAGTTTAGACCTGATTGCAGAGACCCAGTACTTC.

The chain uses TRBV7-3 and TRBJ2-5; D is perhaps TRBD1 or TRBD2 (6 bases each). The germline CDR1 and CDR2 sequences are SGHTA and FQGTGA. Trimming left V 2 bases short and J 5 bases short, with 12 bases between. The CDR3 spans 14 residues. The CDR3 region has the DNA TGTGCCAGCAGCTTAGAGGGGGGCGAGGAGACCCAGTACTTC. As protein: CASSLEGGEETQYF.

There are many counts of this clonotype. The chain carries TRBV6-1 and TRBJ2-7; tentatively, D is TRBD1 (5 bases). This CDR3 is 14 amino acids long. Trimming took off 4 bases at V and 3 bases at J, with 13 bases between the two ends. CDR1 and CDR2 from the germline V gene are MNHNS and SASEGT. DNA for the CDR3: TGTGCCAGCAGTGCAGGGTCGACCCGCTACGAGCAGTACTTC. This gives the protein CASSAGSTRYEQYF.

Many counts were recorded for this clonotype. The chain uses TRBV7-9 and TRBJ1-6, with D hard to call. The V gene's germline CDR1 is SEHNR and CDR2 FQNEAQ (reference sequence). This CDR3 region has 12 residues. V gave up 5 bases and J gave up 8 bases, with 7 bases separating them. The CDR3 region has the DNA TGTGCCAGCAGCGGAGACGATTCACCCCTCCACTTT. This sequence encodes CASSGDDSPLHF.

Many counts were recorded for this clonotype. J is TRBJ2-7 and V is TRBV29-1; TRBD1 matches 7 bases. The CDR3 is made up of 14 amino acids. Germline assignment: CDR1 SQVTM and CDR2 ANQGSEA. Trimming at V came to 7 bases and at J to 6 bases, leaving 15 bases not matched to a gene. The CDR3 is CSGRQGTGVGEQYF. The CDR3 DNA reads as TGCAGCGGACGACAGGGAACCGGCGTGGGCGAGCAGTACTTC.

J is TRBJ1-2 and V is TRBV6-5; D is possibly TRBD1 (5 bases). Germline CDR1 is MNHEY and CDR2 is SVGAGI. The V and J ends lost 4 bases and 4 bases respectively, with 10 bases between them. This CDR3 is built from 13 residues. The CDR3 is CASSFDSGYGYTF. The CDR3, as DNA: TGTGCCAGCAGTTTCGACAGCGGCTATGGCTACACCTTC.

The V call is TRBV28, the J call TRBJ1-5; D is unclear. Looked up from germline, CDR1 is MDHEN and CDR2 is SYDVKM. The CDR3 has 15 residues. The V end was cut by 6 bases, the J end by 5 bases, with 17 bases between. CDR3 DNA sequence: TGTGCCAGCAGCCCTCGGATAGGGAATGATCAGCCCCAGCATTTT. It codes for CASSPRIGNDQPQHF.

In this sample, this clonotype turned up many times. The rearrangement links TRBV12-3 or TRBV12-4 to TRBJ1-2; 9 bases are a match to TRBD1. The CDR3 covers 15 residues. Losses at the gene ends were 3 bases for V and 7 bases for J; bases not matched to a gene: 9. In DNA form, the CDR3 reads TGTGCCAGCAGTTTGAATCCGGGACAGGGAAGTGGCTACACCTTC. The encoded protein is CASSLNPGQGSGYTF.

Many counts were recorded for this clonotype. V usage is TRBV11-2 and J usage is TRBJ2-7; no clear D. Trimming stripped 5 bases from V and 2 bases from J, with 7 bases between. The germline gives CDR1 SGHAT, CDR2 FQNNGV. CDR3 length equals 12 residues. CDR3: CASSQGTYEQYF. The CDR3 bases are TGTGCCAGCAGCCAAGGAACCTACGAGCAGTACTTC. The whole variable domain, filled in from reference TRBV11-2 and TRBJ2-7, reads EAGVAQSPRYKIIEKRQSVAFWCNPISGHATLYWYQQILGQGPKLLIQFQNNGVVDDSQLPKDRFSAERLKGVDSTLKIQPAKLEDSAVYLCASSQGTYEQYFGPGTRLTVT.

This chain links TRBV24-1 with TRBJ2-5; 12 bases match TRBD2. The germline CDR1 and CDR2 sequences are KGHDR and SFDVKD. This CDR3 is 17 amino acids long. Trimming took 4 bases from V and 2 from J; bases not matched to a gene: 7. The CDR3 nucleotides read TGTGCCACCAGTGACCCCGGGACTAGCGGGTTTCAAGAGACCCAGTACTTC. Its protein is CATSDPGTSGFQETQYF.

There are many counts of this clonotype. The chain uses TRBV4-2 and TRBJ1-2; D might be TRBD1 (6 bases). The CDR3 is made up of 14 amino acids. Looked up from germline, CDR1 is LGHNA and CDR2 is YNFKEQ. Trimming took 0 bases from V and 8 from J, leaving 13 bases between them. DNA of the CDR3: TGTGCCAGCAGCCAAGAAGGACAGTGGAACGGCTACACCTTC. As protein: CASSQEGQWNGYTF.

This clonotype came up many times. The chain combines TRBV28 with TRBJ2-5; D unclear. V lost 5 bases, J lost 7 bases, and 17 bases lay in between. The CDR3 is 14 residues long. Germline assignment: CDR1 MDHEN and CDR2 SYDVKM. The CDR3 loop is CASSNSDDGWTQYF. DNA for the CDR3: TGTGCCAGCAGTAATTCGGACGACGGGTGGACCCAGTACTTC.

This clonotype was recorded at least ten times. V is TRBV5-1 and J is TRBJ2-5, with no clear D. This CDR3 comprises 13 residues. Germline V gene data show CDR1 as SGHRS and CDR2 as YFSETQ. The V end lost 0 bases, the J end lost 5 bases, and 8 bases lay between the germline ends. The CDR3 region is CASSLGPWETQYF. For the CDR3, the DNA is TGCGCCAGCAGCTTGGGTCCTTGGGAGACCCAGTACTTC.

This clonotype was seen many times. The chain has TRBV28 and TRBJ1-2; 9 nucleotides line up with TRBD1. Trimming at V came to 7 bases and at J to 8 bases, leaving 8 bases not matched to a gene. Germline V gene sequence: CDR1 MDHEN, CDR2 SYDVKM. The CDR3 runs 13 residues. CDR3 DNA sequence: TGTGCCAGCACCCCAGCGGGGACAGGGGGCTACACCTTC. Protein sequence: CASTPAGTGGYTF.

This clonotype was seen repeatedly, ten times or more. This chain joins TRBV29-1 and TRBJ2-5; 12 nucleotides match TRBD1. The V gene's germline CDR1 is SQVTM and CDR2 ANQGSEA. The CDR3 is made up of 14 amino acids. Trimming took 3 bases from V and 5 from J; bases not matched to a gene: 4. DNA of the CDR3: TGCAGCGTTGAGGGACAGGGGGCGGGGGAGACCCAGTACTTC. It specifies CSVEGQGAGETQYF.

This clonotype was observed at least ten times. The V gene is TRBV6-2 or TRBV6-3, the J gene TRBJ1-5, with TRBD1 as a possible D gene (5 bases). V lost 6 bases and J 3 bases, leaving 15 bases between the germline ends. CDR1 and CDR2 (germline): MNHEY, SVGEGT. The CDR3 length is 15 residues. The CDR3 spells CASSPGANDNQPQHF. CDR3 sequence (DNA): TGTGCCAGCAGCCCCGGGGCAAATGACAATCAGCCCCAGCATTTT.

This clonotype was seen at least ten times. CDR3 sequence (DNA): TGTGCCAGCAGTTTGCGGAGTCAAACTGAAGCTTTCTTT. Amino acids: CASSLRSQTEAFF. V gene TRBV12-3 or TRBV12-4 combines with J gene TRBJ1-1, with D hard to call. Trimming removed 3 bases from V and 5 bases from J, with 10 bases in between. There are 13 residues in the CDR3.

This clonotype was seen repeatedly, ten times or more. The chain has TRBV27 and TRBJ1-5; no definite D call. With 6 bases removed from V and 0 bases from J, the gap between germline ends came to 12 bases. This CDR3 region has 15 residues. The germline gives CDR1 MNHEY, CDR2 SMNVEV (reference sequence). The CDR3 coding sequence is TGTGCCAGCAGCTTGAGACACCCTAGCAATCAGCCCCAGCATTTT. This gives the protein CASSLRHPSNQPQHF.

This sequence joins TRBV15 and TRBJ2-5; perhaps TRBD2 as D (7 bases). Germline V CDR1 and CDR2: LNHNV, YYDKDF (reference sequence). The CDR3 length is 15 residues. V was cut by 3 bases and J by 4 bases, with 15 bases left in between. This CDR3 reads CATSSKPGGAETQYF. CDR3 bases: TGTGCCACCAGCAGCAAACCTGGGGGGGCAGAGACCCAGTACTTC.

This clonotype was seen ten or more times. The chain is built from TRBV12-3 or TRBV12-4 and TRBJ1-2; maybe TRBD1 (5 bases). The V gene lost 10 bases and the J gene lost 7 bases, with 22 bases spanning the gap. The CDR3 length is 14 residues. CDR3 amino acids: CATLGGGKVGGYTF. The CDR3 nucleotides are TGTGCCACTCTGGGGGGGGGGAAGGTCGGTGGCTACACCTTC.

V gene TRBV6-1 combines with J gene TRBJ1-3, with D perhaps TRBD1 (5 bases). This CDR3 comprises 14 residues. V gave up 6 bases and J gave up 3 bases, with 12 bases separating them. The germline V gene has CDR1 MNHNS and CDR2 SASEGT. The CDR3 DNA follows: TGTGCCAGCAGATCCGGGACGGATGGAAACACCATATATTTT. Protein: CASRSGTDGNTIYF.

The rearrangement links TRBV10-3 to TRBJ1-6; 8 bases match TRBD1. V trimming: 3 bases; J trimming: 10 bases; junction bases outside the gene matches: 8. Per germline, CDR1 ENHRY and CDR2 SYGVKD. This CDR3 comprises 15 residues. CDR3 amino acids: CAISDPGQVGSPLHF. Written as DNA, the CDR3 is TGTGCCATCAGTGATCCGGGACAGGTGGGCTCACCCCTCCACTTT.

This clonotype was picked up many times. The V gene is TRBV6-2 or TRBV6-3, the J gene TRBJ1-1, with TRBD1 matching 8 bases. Germline V gene sequence: CDR1 MNHEY, CDR2 SVGEGT. The junction had 1 base not matched to a gene; V was cut back by 4 bases and J by 0 bases. The CDR3 contains 14 residues. CDR3 nucleotide sequence: TGTGCCAGCAGTTCGGGACAGGTGAACACTGAAGCTTTCTTT. This codes for CASSSGQVNTEAFF.

This clonotype has a count of ten or more. The V call is TRBV6-5, the J call TRBJ1-1; the D gene is possibly TRBD1 (5 bases). The germline V gene has CDR1 MNHEY and CDR2 SVGAGI. This CDR3 is 14 amino acids long. V gave up 0 bases and J gave up 3 bases, with 8 bases separating them. CDR3 region: CASSYSGGDTEAFF. The CDR3 DNA sequence: TGTGCCAGCAGTTACTCGGGGGGGGACACTGAAGCTTTCTTT.